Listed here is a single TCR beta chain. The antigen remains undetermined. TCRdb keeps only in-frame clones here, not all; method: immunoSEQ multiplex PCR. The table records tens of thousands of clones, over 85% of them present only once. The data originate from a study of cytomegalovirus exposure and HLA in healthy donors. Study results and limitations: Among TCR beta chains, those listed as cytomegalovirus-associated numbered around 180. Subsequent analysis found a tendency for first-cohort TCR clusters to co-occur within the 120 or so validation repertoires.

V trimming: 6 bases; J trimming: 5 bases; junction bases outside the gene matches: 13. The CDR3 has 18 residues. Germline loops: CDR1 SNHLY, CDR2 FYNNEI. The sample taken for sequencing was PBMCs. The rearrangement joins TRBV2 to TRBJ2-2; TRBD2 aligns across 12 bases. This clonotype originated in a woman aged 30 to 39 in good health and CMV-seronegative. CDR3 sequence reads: CASRTEPGLAGRTGELFF. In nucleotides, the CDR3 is TGTGCCAGCAGGACAGAACCGGGACTAGCGGGTAGAACCGGGGAGCTGTTTTTT.